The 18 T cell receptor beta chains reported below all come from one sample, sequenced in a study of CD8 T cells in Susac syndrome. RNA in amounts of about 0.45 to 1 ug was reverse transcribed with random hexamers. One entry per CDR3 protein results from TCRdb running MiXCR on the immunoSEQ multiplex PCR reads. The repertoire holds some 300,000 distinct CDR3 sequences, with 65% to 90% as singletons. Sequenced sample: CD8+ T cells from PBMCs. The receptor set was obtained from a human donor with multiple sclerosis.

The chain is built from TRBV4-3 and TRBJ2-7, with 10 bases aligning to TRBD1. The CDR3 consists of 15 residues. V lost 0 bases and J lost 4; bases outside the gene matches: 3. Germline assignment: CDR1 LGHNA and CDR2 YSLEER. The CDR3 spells CASSQDWTGGYEQYF. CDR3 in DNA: TGCGCCAGCAGCCAAGACTGGACAGGGGGGTACGAGCAGTACTTC.

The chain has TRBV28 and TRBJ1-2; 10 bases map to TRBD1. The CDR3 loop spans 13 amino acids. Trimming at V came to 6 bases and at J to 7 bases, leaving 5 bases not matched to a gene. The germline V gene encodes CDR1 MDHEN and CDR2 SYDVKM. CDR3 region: CASRLGTGVGYTF. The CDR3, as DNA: TGTGCCAGCAGACTCGGGACAGGGGTTGGCTACACCTTC.

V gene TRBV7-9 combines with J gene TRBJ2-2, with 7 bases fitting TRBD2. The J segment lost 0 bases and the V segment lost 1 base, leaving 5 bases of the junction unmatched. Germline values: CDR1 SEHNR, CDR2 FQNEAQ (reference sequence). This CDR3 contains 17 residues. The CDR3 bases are TGTGCCAGCAGCTTAGACGAGGGACTACCGAACACCGGGGAGCTGTTTTTT. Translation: CASSLDEGLPNTGELFF.

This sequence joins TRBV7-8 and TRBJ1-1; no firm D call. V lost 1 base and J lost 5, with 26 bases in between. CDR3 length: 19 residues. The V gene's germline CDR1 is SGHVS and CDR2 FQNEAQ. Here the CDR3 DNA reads TGTGCCAGCAGCTTAGTTAACCCACCAAAATCCGGGCCTAAAACTGAAGCTTTCTTT. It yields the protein CASSLVNPPKSGPKTEAFF.

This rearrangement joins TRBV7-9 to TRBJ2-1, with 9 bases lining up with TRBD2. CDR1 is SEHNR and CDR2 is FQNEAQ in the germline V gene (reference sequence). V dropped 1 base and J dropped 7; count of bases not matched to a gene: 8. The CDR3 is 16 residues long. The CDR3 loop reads CASSLGLAGSENEQFF. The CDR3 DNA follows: TGTGCCAGCAGCTTAGGTCTAGCGGGATCGGAAAATGAGCAGTTCTTC.

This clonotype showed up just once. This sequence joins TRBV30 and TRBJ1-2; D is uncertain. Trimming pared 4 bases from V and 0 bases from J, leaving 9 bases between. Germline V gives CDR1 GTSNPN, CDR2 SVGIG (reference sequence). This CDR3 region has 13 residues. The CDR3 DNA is TGTGCCTGGACAACTGCACCTAACTATGGCTACACCTTC. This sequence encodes CAWTTAPNYGYTF.

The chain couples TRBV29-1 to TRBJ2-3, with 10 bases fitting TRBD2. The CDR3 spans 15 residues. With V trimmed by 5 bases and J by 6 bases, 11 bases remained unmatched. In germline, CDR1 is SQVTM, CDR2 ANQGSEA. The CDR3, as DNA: TGCAGCGTTACCCTGAGCGGGAGGGTCTTGGATACGCAGTATTTT. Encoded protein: CSVTLSGRVLDTQYF.

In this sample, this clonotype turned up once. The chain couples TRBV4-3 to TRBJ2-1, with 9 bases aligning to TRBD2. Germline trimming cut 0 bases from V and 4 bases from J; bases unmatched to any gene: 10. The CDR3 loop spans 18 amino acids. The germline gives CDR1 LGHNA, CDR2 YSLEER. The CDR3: CASSQETAGLAIYNEQFF. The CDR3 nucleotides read TGCGCCAGCAGCCAAGAGACGGCGGGACTAGCCATATACAATGAGCAGTTCTTC.

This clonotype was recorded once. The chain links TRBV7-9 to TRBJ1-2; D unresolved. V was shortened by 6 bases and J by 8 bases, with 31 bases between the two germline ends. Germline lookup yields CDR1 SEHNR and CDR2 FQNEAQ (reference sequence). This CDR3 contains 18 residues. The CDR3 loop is CASSLMGKGDLMSRGYTF. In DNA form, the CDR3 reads TGTGCCAGCAGTTTAATGGGGAAGGGTGACCTAATGTCGAGGGGCTACACCTTC.

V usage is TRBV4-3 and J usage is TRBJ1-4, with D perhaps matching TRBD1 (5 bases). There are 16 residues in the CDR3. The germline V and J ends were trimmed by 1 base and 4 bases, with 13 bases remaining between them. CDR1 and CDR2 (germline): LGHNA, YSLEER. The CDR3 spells CASSQGPGRINEKLFF. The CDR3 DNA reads TGCGCCAGCAGCCAAGGACCGGGACGGATTAATGAAAAACTGTTTTTT.

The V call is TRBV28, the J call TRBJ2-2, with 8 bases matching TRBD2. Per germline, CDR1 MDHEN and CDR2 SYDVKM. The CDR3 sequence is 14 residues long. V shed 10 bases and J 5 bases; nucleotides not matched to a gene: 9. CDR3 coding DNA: TGTGCCACCGAAAGCGGGAGTCTTACCGGGGAGCTGTTTTTT. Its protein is CATESGSLTGELFF.

CDR3 sequence reads: CASSQDRGGRASADTQYF. CDR3 sequence (DNA): TGCGCCAGCAGCCAAGATAGGGGCGGGAGGGCCAGTGCAGATACGCAGTATTTT. The chain recombines TRBV4-3 with TRBJ2-3, with TRBD2 identical over 9 bases. J gave up 4 bases and V 0 bases, and 11 bases lay outside the gene matches. Germline lookup yields CDR1 LGHNA and CDR2 YSLEER. This CDR3 is 18 amino acids long.

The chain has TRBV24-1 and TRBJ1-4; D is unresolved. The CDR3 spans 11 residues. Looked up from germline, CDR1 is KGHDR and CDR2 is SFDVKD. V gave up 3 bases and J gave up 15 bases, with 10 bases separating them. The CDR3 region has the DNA TGTGCCACCAGTGATGTACTCCGGGTGTTTTTT. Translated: CATSDVLRVFF.

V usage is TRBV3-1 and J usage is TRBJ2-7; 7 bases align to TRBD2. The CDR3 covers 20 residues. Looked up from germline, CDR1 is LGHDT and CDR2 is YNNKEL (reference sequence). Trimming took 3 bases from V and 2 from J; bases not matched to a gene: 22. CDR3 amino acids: CASSQGDYQRSFPPTYEQYF. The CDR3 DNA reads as TGTGCCAGCAGCCAGGGGGACTACCAGCGGTCTTTTCCTCCTACCTACGAGCAGTACTTC.

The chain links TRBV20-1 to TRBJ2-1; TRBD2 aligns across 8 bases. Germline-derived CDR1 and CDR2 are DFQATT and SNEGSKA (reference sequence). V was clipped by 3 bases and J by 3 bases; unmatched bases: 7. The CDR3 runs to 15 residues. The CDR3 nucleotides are TGCAGTGCTAGGTCCGCGGGAGGATTCTACAATGAGCAGTTCTTC. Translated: CSARSAGGFYNEQFF.

CDR3: CASSPGRTYGYTF. The CDR3 nucleotides read TGTGCCAGCAGCCCAGGGAGGACTTATGGCTACACCTTC. V is TRBV27 and J is TRBJ1-2, with D possibly matching TRBD1 (5 bases). The germline V and J ends were trimmed by 6 bases and 5 bases, with 13 bases remaining between them. CDR3 length: 13 amino acids. Germline-derived CDR1 and CDR2 are MNHEY and SMNVEV (reference sequence).

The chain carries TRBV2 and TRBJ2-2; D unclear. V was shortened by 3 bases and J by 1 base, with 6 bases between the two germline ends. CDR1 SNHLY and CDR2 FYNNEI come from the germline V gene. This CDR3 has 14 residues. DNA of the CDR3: TGTGCCAGCAGTGAGGACCAGAACACCGGGGAGCTGTTTTTT. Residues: CASSEDQNTGELFF. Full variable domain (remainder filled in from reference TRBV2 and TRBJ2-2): EPEVTQTPSHQVTQMGQEVILRCVPISNHLYFYWYRQILGQKVEFLVSFYNNEISEKSEIFDDQFSVERPDGSNFTLKIRSTKLEDSAMYFCASSEDQNTGELFFGEGSRLTVL.

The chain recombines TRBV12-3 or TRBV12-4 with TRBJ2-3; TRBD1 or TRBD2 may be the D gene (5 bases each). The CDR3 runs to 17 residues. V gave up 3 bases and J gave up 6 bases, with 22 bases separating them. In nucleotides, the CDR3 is TGTGCCAGCAGTTTGTTTGGGGACCCTATCACATCGGATACGCAGTATTTT. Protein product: CASSLFGDPITSDTQYF.